Listed here are 22 T cell receptor beta chains from one sample, sequenced in a study of CD8+ T cells in alopecia areata. Regarding treatment: oral pan-JAK inhibitor, 5-10 mg twice daily. Extracted from the samples, RNA was reverse transcribed into cDNA to serve as the sequencing template. Sequencing used immunoSEQ multiplex PCR; TCRdb keeps in-frame clones, though not all of them. The table includes approximately 210,000 clones, around 60% detected once. The source was CD4+ T cells sorted from blood, collected between weeks 49 and 50, from a patient treated with tofacitinib. The receptors shown here come from a human donor with alopecia areata.

The chain links TRBV4-3 to TRBJ2-6; D may correspond to TRBD1 or TRBD2 (5 bases each). Looked up from germline, CDR1 is LGHNA and CDR2 is YSLEER. V dropped 1 base and J dropped 2 bases, with 6 bases sitting between them. The CDR3 consists of 15 residues. The CDR3: CASSQVGAGANVLTF. The CDR3 DNA reads as TGCGCCAGCAGCCAAGTGGGGGCTGGGGCCAACGTCCTGACTTTC.

This clone was observed a handful of times. The V gene is TRBV29-1, the J gene TRBJ1-4; 8 bases map to TRBD1. The CDR3 sequence is 14 residues long. The germline gives CDR1 SQVTM, CDR2 ANQGSEA. V was pared by 7 bases and J by 0 bases, with 4 bases of the junction left unmatched. CDR3 amino acids: CSATTGATNEKLFF. As DNA, the CDR3 is TGCAGCGCCACGACAGGGGCAACTAATGAAAAACTGTTTTTT.

The chain carries TRBV29-1 and TRBJ2-5; the D gene is possibly TRBD1 (5 bases). V dropped 1 base and J dropped 0 bases, with 9 bases sitting between them. The germline CDR1 and CDR2 sequences are SQVTM and ANQGSEA. The CDR3 is made up of 14 amino acids. CDR3 sequence: CSVEGRVNQETQYF. In DNA form, the CDR3 reads TGCAGCGTTGAAGGCAGGGTCAACCAAGAGACCCAGTACTTC.

J is TRBJ2-5 and V is TRBV7-2; D is possibly TRBD1 (5 bases). The better agreement between TRBJ2-7 and the DNA end casts doubt on the J call. The germline V gene has CDR1 SGHTA and CDR2 FQGNSA. The CDR3 runs to 15 residues. This chain's CDR3 is CASSLAYRPNYEQYF. CDR3 nucleotides: TGTGCCAGCAGCTTAGCGTACAGGCCCAACTACGAGCAGTACTTC.

The chain couples TRBV5-4 to TRBJ1-6; D is possibly TRBD1 (5 bases). The CDR3 length is 15 residues. Germline CDR1 is SGHNT and CDR2 is YYREEE (reference sequence). Trimming stripped 4 bases from V and 4 bases from J, with 12 bases between. The CDR3 coding sequence is TGTGCCAGCAGCACGGGGGGAGAGTATAATTCACCCCTCCACTTT. It codes for CASSTGGEYNSPLHF.

The CDR3 sequence: CASSYEGTSGANVLTF. Written as DNA, the CDR3 is TGTGCCAGCAGTTACGAGGGAACCTCTGGGGCCAACGTCCTGACTTTC. The chain employs TRBV6-5 and TRBJ2-6; possible D gene TRBD2, 5 bases. The V end lost 2 bases, the J end lost 0 bases, and 8 bases lay between the germline ends. The CDR3 totals 16 residues. The V gene's germline CDR1 is MNHEY and CDR2 SVGAGI.

This chain uses TRBV29-1 with TRBJ1-4; perhaps TRBD1 as D (5 bases). In germline, CDR1 is SQVTM, CDR2 ANQGSEA. Trimming pared 3 bases from V and 10 bases from J, leaving 18 bases between. The CDR3 sequence is 14 residues long. The CDR3 DNA sequence: TGCAGCGTTGAGGTGAGGACACCGCGAGGAAAACTGTTTTTT. It encodes CSVEVRTPRGKLFF.

The V call is TRBV5-1, the J call TRBJ2-7; D not certain. The V gene's germline CDR1 is SGHRS and CDR2 YFSETQ. The CDR3 totals 15 residues. V was clipped by 4 bases and J by 0 bases, with 14 bases between them. DNA for the CDR3: TGCGCCAGCAGCCACCTGGAAGAGACCTCCTACGAGCAGTACTTC. It encodes CASSHLEETSYEQYF.

This clone has more than one count but fewer than ten. The gene calls are TRBV9 and TRBJ1-1; TRBD1 is a possible D gene (6 bases). Germline CDR1 reads SGDLS; CDR2 reads YYNGEE. V dropped 4 bases and J dropped 0 bases, with 13 bases sitting between them. The CDR3 is 15 amino acids. CDR3: CASSPVTGMNTEAFF. CDR3 DNA sequence: TGTGCCAGCAGCCCGGTGACAGGTATGAACACTGAAGCTTTCTTT.

The V and J genes are TRBV2 and TRBJ1-1, with D unresolved. Trimming cost V 5 bases and J 0 bases, with 7 bases left between them. CDR1 and CDR2 (germline): SNHLY, FYNNEI. This CDR3 comprises 13 residues. The CDR3 loop is CASSIILNTEAFF. CDR3 DNA sequence: TGTGCCAGCAGTATTATTTTGAACACTGAAGCTTTCTTT.

The J gene is TRBJ1-2, the V gene TRBV11-3; a possible D gene is TRBD1 (6 bases). Trimming took off 3 bases at V and 4 bases at J, with 15 bases between the two ends. Germline CDR1 SGHNT, CDR2 YENEEA. CDR3 length: 15 amino acids. CDR3 protein: CASSFVGQGSYGYTF. In nucleotides, the CDR3 is TGTGCCAGCAGCTTCGTCGGGCAGGGGAGCTATGGCTACACCTTC.

The rearrangement links TRBV15 to TRBJ2-3; D is ambiguous. Germline CDR1 LNHNV, CDR2 YYDKDF (reference sequence). The CDR3 runs to 16 residues. V was cut by 0 bases and J by 2 bases, with 12 bases left in between. The CDR3 here is CATSRDLGQHTDTQYF. The CDR3 coding sequence is TGTGCCACCAGCAGAGATCTAGGGCAGCACACAGATACGCAGTATTTT. Looking up the rest from reference TRBV15 and TRBJ2-3 gives the full variable domain: DAMVIQNPRYQVTQFGKPVTLSCSQTLNHNVMYWYQQKSSQAPKLLFHYYDKDFNNEADTPDNFQSRRPNTSFCFLDIRSPGLGDTAMYLCATSRDLGQHTDTQYFGPGTRLTVL.

This clone has more than one count but fewer than ten. The genes are TRBV29-1 and TRBJ2-6; the match to TRBD1 covers 9 bases. This CDR3 has 18 residues. The germline CDR1 and CDR2 sequences are SQVTM and ANQGSEA. V shed 1 base and J 2 bases; nucleotides not matched to a gene: 9. The CDR3 sequence is CSVEAPQGAGTGANVLTF. The CDR3 nucleotides read TGCAGCGTTGAAGCACCACAGGGGGCAGGGACTGGGGCCAACGTCCTGACTTTC.

The chain couples TRBV9 to TRBJ2-3, with a tentative D call TRBD1 (6 bases). CDR1 is SGDLS and CDR2 is YYNGEE in the germline V gene. CDR3 length: 14 amino acids. V gave up 2 bases and J gave up 3 bases, with 10 bases separating them. The CDR3 coding sequence is TGTGCCAGCAGCGTTACCCAGGGGACAGATACGCAGTATTTT. The encoded protein is CASSVTQGTDTQYF.

Of note for this clone: The same CDR3 can be traced to other DNA sequences in this sample. This chain links TRBV5-1 with TRBJ2-3, with no clear D. CDR3 length: 12 residues. V lost 3 bases to trimming and J lost 6 bases, with 8 bases between them. CDR1 and CDR2 (germline): SGHRS, YFSETQ. The CDR3 DNA sequence: TGCGCCAGCAGCTCTGGCGGTGATACGCAGTATTTT. Protein: CASSSGGDTQYF. The variable domain in full, with the rest retrieved from reference TRBV5-1 and TRBJ2-3, is KAGVTQTPRYLIKTRGQQVTLSCSPISGHRSVSWYQQTPGQGLQFLFEYFSETQRNKGNFPGRFSGRQFSNSRSEMNVSTLELGDSALYLCASSSGGDTQYFGPGTRLTVL.

The chain has TRBV30 and TRBJ2-2; 7 bases match TRBD1. Germline loops: CDR1 GTSNPN, CDR2 SVGIG (reference sequence). Germline trimming cut 1 base from V and 6 bases from J; bases unmatched to any gene: 2. This CDR3 is 13 amino acids long. The CDR3 bases are TGTGCCTGGAGTGATACAGGGGCCGGGGAGCTGTTTTTT. Translating gives CAWSDTGAGELFF.

This rearrangement joins TRBV9 to TRBJ2-7, with D uncertain. V dropped 3 bases and J dropped 6 bases, with 25 bases sitting between them. The V gene's germline CDR1 is SGDLS and CDR2 YYNGEE. CDR3 size: 17 residues. The CDR3, as DNA: TGTGCCAGCAGCGCCCGTAGGGCCCCGAGTCGTTTGGGCGAGCAGTACTTC. Amino acids: CASSARRAPSRLGEQYF. The variable domain in full, with the rest retrieved from reference TRBV9 and TRBJ2-7, is DSGVTQTPKHLITATGQRVTLRCSPRSGDLSVYWYQQSLDQGLQFLIQYYNGEERAKGNILERFSAQQFPDLHSELNLSSLELGDSALYFCASSARRAPSRLGEQYFGPGTRLTVT.

The V and J genes are TRBV2 and TRBJ2-1, with 9 bases lining up with TRBD1. There are 15 residues in the CDR3. Trimming removed 5 bases from V and 5 bases from J; junction bases left unmatched: 7. The V gene's germline CDR1 is SNHLY and CDR2 FYNNEI. The CDR3 here is CASSTGTGWNNEQFF. CDR3 DNA sequence: TGTGCCAGCAGTACCGGGACAGGGTGGAACAATGAGCAGTTCTTC.

The genes are TRBV6-1 and TRBJ2-4; D is unresolved. V shed 1 base and J shed 7 bases, with 5 bases lying between them. Germline V lookup: CDR1 MNHNS, CDR2 SASEGT. This CDR3 has 12 amino acids. The DNA of the CDR3 is TGTGCCAGCAGTGAAGTGGGGAACATTCAGTACTTC. Protein sequence: CASSEVGNIQYF.

The chain links TRBV6-5 to TRBJ1-1; TRBD1 might be the D (6 bases). CDR1 is MNHEY, CDR2 SVGAGI, per germline. The CDR3 has 14 amino acids. Trimming left V 2 bases short and J 4 bases short, with 11 bases between. CDR3 coding DNA: TGTGCCAGCAGTTACGGGCAGGGGAGCACTGAAGCTTTCTTT. Translation: CASSYGQGSTEAFF.

This clone was counted a few times. V usage is TRBV5-6 and J usage is TRBJ2-7, with a tentative D call TRBD2 (5 bases). V was shortened by 4 bases and J by 2 bases, with 19 bases between the two germline ends. Per the germline V gene, CDR1 is SGHDT and CDR2 is YYEEEE. This CDR3 is built from 16 residues. CDR3 DNA: TGTGCCAGCAGCGAAAGGAGGCGCCCTTCTACCTACGAGCAGTACTTC. It codes for CASSERRRPSTYEQYF. The entire variable domain, with the rest obtained from reference TRBV5-6 and TRBJ2-7, is as follows: DAGVTQSPTHLIKTRGQQVTLRCSPKSGHDTVSWYQQALGQGPQFIFQYYEEEERQRGNFPDRFSGHQFPNYSSELNVNALLLGDSALYLCASSERRRPSTYEQYFGPGTRLTVT.

This clone was picked up one time. The chain couples TRBV5-1 to TRBJ2-3, with a weak D call TRBD2 (5 bases). Trimming cost V 0 bases and J 5 bases, with 10 bases left between them. The CDR3 is 14 residues long. Per germline, CDR1 SGHRS and CDR2 YFSETQ. The CDR3 DNA reads TGCGCCAGCAGCTTGGGAGGGAACAGAGATACGCAGTATTTT. This codes for CASSLGGNRDTQYF. Full variable domain (missing parts from reference TRBV5-1 and TRBJ2-3): KAGVTQTPRYLIKTRGQQVTLSCSPISGHRSVSWYQQTPGQGLQFLFEYFSETQRNKGNFPGRFSGRQFSNSRSEMNVSTLELGDSALYLCASSLGGNRDTQYFGPGTRLTVL.